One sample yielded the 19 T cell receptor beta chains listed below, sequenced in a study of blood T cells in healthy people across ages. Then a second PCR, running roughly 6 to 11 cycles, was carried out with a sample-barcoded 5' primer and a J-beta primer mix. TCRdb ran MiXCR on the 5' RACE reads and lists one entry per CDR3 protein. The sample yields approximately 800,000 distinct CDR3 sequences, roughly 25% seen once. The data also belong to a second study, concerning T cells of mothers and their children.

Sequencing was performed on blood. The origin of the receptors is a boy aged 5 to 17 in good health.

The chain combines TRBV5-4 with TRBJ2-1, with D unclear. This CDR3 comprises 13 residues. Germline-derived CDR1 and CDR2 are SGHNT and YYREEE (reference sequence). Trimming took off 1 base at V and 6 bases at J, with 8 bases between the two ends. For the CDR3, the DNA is TGTGCCAGCAGCTTGATTGGTTTCAATGAGCAGTTCTTC. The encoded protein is CASSLIGFNEQFF.

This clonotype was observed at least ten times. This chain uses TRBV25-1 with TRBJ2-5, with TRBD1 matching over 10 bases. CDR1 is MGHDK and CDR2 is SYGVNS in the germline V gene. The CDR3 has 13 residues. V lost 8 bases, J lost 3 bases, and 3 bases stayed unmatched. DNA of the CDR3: TGTGCCAGCCGCGGGACAGGGGAAGAGACCCAGTACTTC. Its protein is CASRGTGEETQYF.

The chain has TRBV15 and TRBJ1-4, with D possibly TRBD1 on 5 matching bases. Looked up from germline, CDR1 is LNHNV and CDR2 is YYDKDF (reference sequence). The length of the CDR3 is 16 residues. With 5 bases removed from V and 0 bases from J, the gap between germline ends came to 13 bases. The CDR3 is CATSLGQGSTNEKLFF. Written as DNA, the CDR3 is TGTGCCACCAGCCTAGGGCAGGGATCAACTAATGAAAAACTGTTTTTT.

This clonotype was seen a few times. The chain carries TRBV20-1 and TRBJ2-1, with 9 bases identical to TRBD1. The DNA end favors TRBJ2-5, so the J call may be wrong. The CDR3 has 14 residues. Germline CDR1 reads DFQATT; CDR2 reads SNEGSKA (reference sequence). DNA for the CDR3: TGCAGTGCTAACAATCCGGGACAGGGAGAGACCCAGTACTTC. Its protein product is CSANNPGQGETQYF.

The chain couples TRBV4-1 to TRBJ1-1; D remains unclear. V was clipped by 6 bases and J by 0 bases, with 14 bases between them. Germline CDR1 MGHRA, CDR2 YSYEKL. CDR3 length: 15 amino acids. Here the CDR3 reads CASSPGREMNTEAFF. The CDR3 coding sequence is TGCGCCAGCAGTCCAGGCAGAGAAATGAACACTGAAGCTTTCTTT.

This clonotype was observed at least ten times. The CDR3, as DNA: TGCAGCGTTGAAGATACGGGGTTGTCCGGGGAGCTGTTTTTT. Its protein is CSVEDTGLSGELFF. The chain has TRBV29-1 and TRBJ2-2; tentative D call: TRBD2 (5 bases). Germline V gives CDR1 SQVTM, CDR2 ANQGSEA. Trimming left V 0 bases short and J 6 bases short, with 11 bases between. The CDR3 loop spans 14 amino acids.

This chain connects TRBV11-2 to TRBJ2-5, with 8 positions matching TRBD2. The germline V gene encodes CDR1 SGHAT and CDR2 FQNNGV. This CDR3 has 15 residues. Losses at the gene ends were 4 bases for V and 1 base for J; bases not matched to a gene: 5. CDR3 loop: CASSSSSGVQETQYF. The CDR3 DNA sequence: TGTGCCAGCAGCTCGAGTAGCGGGGTCCAAGAGACCCAGTACTTC.

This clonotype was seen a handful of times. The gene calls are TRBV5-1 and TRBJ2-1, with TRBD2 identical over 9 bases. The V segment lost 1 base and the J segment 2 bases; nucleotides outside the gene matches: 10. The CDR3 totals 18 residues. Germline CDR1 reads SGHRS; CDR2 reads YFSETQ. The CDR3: CASSLPQGLAGPYNEQFF. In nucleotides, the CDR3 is TGCGCCAGCAGCTTGCCACAGGGGCTAGCGGGACCCTACAATGAGCAGTTCTTC.

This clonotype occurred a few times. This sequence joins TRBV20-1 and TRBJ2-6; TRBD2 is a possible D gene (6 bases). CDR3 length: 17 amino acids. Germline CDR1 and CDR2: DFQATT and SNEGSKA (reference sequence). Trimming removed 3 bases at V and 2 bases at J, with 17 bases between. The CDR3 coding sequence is TGCAGTGCTAGCCCTATTGGAGGAGGGACTGGGGCCAACGTCCTGACTTTC. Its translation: CSASPIGGGTGANVLTF.

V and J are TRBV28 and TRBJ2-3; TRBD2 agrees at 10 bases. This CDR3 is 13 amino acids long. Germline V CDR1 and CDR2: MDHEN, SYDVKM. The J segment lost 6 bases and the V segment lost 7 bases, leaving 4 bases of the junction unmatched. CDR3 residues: CASTSGGPDTQYF. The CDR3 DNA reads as TGTGCCAGCACTAGCGGGGGCCCCGATACGCAGTATTTT.

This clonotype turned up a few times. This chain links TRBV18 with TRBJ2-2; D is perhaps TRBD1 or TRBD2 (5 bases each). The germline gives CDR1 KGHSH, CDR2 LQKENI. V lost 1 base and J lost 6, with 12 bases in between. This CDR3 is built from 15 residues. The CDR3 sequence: CASSPQGLGPGELFF. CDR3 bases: TGTGCCAGCTCACCACAGGGTCTGGGACCCGGGGAGCTGTTTTTT.

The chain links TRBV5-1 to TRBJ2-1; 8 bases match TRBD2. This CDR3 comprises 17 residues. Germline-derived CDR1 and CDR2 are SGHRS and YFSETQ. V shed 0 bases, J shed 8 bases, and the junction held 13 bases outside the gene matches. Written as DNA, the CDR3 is TGCGCCAGCAGCTTGGATCCAGCGGGGGAGGGTCCGGATGAGCAGTTCTTC. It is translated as CASSLDPAGEGPDEQFF.

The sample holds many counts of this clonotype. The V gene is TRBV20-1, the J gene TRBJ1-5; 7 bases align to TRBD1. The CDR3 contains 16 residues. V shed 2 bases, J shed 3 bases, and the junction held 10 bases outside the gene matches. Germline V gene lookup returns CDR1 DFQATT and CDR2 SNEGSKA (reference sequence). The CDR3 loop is CSARPAGTALNQPQHF. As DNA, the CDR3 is TGCAGTGCTAGACCGGCTGGGACAGCCCTCAATCAGCCCCAGCATTTT.

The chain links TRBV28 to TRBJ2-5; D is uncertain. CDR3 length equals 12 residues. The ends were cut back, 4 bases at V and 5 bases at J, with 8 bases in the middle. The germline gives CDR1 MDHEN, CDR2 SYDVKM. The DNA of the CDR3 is TGTGCCAGCAGTTCTTTCTCCGAGACCCAGTACTTC. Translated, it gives CASSSFSETQYF.

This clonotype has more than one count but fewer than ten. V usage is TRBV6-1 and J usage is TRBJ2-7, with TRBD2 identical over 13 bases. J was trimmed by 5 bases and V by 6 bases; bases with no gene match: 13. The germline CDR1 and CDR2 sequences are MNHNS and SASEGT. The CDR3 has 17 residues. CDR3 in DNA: TGTGCCAGCAGGGACCGGACTAGCGGGAGTAACCCCCACGAGCAGTACTTC. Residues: CASRDRTSGSNPHEQYF.

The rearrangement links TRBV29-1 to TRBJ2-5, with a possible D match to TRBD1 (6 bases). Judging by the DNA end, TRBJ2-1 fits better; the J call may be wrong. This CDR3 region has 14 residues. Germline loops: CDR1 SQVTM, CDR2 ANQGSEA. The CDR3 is CSAPEGVFPDEQFF. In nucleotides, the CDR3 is TGCAGCGCCCCAGAGGGGGTCTTCCCCGATGAGCAGTTCTTC.

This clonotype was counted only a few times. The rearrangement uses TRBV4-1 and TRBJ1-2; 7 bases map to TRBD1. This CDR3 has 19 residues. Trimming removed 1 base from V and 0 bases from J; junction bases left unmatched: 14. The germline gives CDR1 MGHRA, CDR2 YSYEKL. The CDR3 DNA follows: TGCGCCAGCAGCCAAGGTTCAGGGGGGAGGGGTACTACTAACTATGGCTACACCTTC. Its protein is CASSQGSGGRGTTNYGYTF.

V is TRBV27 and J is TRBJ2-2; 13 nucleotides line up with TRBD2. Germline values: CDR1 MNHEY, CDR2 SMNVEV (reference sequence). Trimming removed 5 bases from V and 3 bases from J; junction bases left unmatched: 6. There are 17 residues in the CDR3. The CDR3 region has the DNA TGTGCCAGCAGTACCGAACTAGCGGGAGGGCACACCGGGGAGCTGTTTTTT. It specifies CASSTELAGGHTGELFF.

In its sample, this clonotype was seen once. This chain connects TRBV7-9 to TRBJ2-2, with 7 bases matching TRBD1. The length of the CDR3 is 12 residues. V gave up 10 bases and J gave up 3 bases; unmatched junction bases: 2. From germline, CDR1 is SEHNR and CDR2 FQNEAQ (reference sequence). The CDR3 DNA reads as TGTGCCATAACAGGGGACACCGGGGAGCTGTTTTTT. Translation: CAITGDTGELFF. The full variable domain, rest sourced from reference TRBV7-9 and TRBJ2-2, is DTGVSQNPRHKITKRGQNVTFRCDPISEHNRLYWYRQTLGQGPEFLTYFQNEAQLEKSRLLSDRFSAERPKGSFSTLEIQRTEQGDSAMYLCAITGDTGELFFGEGSRLTVL.